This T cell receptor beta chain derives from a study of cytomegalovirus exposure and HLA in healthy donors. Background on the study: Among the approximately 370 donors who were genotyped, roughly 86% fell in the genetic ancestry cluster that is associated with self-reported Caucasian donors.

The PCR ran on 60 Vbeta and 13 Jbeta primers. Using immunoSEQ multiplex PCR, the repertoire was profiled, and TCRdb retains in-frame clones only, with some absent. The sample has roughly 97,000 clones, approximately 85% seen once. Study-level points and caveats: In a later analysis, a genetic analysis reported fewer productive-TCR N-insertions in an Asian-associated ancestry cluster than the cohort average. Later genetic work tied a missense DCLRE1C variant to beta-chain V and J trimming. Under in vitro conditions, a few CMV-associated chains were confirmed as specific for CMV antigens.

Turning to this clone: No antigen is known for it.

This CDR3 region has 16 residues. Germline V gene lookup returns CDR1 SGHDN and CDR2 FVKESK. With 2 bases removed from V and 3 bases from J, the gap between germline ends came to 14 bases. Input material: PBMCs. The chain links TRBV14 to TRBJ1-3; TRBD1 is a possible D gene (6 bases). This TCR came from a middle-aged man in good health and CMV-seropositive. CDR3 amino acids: CASSQPGRGGGNTIYF. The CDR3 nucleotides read TGTGCCAGCAGCCAACCCGGCAGGGGCGGTGGAAACACCATATATTTT.